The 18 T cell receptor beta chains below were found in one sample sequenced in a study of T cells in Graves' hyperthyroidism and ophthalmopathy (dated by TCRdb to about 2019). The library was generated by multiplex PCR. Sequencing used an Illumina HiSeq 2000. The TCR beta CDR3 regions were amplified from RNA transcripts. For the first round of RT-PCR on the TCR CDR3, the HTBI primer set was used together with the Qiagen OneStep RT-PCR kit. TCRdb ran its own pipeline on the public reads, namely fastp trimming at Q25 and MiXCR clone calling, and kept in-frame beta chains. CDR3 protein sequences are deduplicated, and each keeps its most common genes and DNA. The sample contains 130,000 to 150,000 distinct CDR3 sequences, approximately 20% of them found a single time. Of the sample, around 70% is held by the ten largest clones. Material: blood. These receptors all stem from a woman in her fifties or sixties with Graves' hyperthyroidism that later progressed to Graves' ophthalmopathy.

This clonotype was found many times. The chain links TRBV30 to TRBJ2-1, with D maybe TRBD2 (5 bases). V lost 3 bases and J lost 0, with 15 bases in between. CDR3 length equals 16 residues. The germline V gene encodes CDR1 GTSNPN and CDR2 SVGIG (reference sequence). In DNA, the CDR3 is TGTGCCTGGAGGGGGAGTAGCTTCAGCTCCTACAATGAGCAGTTCTTC. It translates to CAWRGSSFSSYNEQFF.

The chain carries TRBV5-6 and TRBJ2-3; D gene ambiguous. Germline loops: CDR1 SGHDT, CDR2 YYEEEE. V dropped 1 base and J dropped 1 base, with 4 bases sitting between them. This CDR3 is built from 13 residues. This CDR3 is CASSLPGTDTQYF. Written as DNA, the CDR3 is TGTGCCAGCAGCTTGCCGGGCACAGATACGCAGTATTTT. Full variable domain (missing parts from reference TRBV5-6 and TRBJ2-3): DAGVTQSPTHLIKTRGQQVTLRCSPKSGHDTVSWYQQALGQGPQFIFQYYEEEERQRGNFPDRFSGHQFPNYSSELNVNALLLGDSALYLCASSLPGTDTQYFGPGTRLTVL.

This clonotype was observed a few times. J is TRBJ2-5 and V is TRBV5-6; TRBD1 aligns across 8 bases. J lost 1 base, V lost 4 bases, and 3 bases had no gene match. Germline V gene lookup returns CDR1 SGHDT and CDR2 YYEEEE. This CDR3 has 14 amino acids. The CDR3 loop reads CASSGQGLQETQYF. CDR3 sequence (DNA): TGTGCCAGCAGCGGACAGGGTCTCCAAGAGACCCAGTACTTC.

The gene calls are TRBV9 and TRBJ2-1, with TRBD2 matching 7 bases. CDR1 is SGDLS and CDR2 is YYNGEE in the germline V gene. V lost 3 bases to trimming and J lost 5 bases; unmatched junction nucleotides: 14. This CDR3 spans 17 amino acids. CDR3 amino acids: CASSAPRKRAGHNEQFF. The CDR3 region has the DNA TGTGCCAGCAGCGCGCCCCGAAAACGAGCGGGACACAATGAGCAGTTCTTC.

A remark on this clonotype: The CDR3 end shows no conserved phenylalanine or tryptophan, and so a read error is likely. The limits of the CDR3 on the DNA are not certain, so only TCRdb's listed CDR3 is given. The CDR3 protein is CASSLYAKGLNTEALL. V is TRBV28 and J is TRBJ1-1; TRBD1, as called in the table, went unchecked against the DNA. The CDR3 length is 16 residues, termini included. Germline V gene sequence: CDR1 MDHEN, CDR2 SYDVKM.

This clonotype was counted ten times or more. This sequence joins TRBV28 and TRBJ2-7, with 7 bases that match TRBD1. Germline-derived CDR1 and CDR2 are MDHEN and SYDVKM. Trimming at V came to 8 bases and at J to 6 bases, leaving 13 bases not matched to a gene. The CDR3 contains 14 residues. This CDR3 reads CASEETTGDGEQYF. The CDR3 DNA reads TGTGCCAGCGAGGAGACAACAGGGGATGGCGAGCAGTACTTC.

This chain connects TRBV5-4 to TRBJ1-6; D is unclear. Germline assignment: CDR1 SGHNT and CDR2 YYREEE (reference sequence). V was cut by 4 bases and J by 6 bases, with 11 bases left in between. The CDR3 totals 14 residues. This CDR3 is CASSIYSLNSPLHF. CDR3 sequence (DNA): TGTGCCAGCAGCATTTACAGTCTTAATTCACCCCTCCACTTT.

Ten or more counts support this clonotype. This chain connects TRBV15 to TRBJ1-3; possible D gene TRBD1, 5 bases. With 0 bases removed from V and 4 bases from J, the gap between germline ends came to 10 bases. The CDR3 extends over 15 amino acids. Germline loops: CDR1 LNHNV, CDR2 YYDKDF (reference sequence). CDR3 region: CATSRDRGRGNTIYF. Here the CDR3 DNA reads TGTGCCACCAGCAGAGATCGGGGACGAGGAAACACCATATATTTT. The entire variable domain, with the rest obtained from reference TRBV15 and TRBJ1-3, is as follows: DAMVIQNPRYQVTQFGKPVTLSCSQTLNHNVMYWYQQKSSQAPKLLFHYYDKDFNNEADTPDNFQSRRPNTSFCFLDIRSPGLGDTAMYLCATSRDRGRGNTIYFGEGSWLTVV.

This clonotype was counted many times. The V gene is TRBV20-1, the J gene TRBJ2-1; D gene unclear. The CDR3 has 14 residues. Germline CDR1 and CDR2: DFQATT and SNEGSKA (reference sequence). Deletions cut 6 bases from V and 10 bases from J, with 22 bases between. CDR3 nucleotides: TGCAGTGCCCCATCAAAGATGACGCCTCTCGAGCAGTTCTTC. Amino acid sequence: CSAPSKMTPLEQFF.

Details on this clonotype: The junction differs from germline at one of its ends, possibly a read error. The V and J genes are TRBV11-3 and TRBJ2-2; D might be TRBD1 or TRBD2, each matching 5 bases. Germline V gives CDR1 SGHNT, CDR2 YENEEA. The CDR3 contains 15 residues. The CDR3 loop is CASSLGGVNIGELFF. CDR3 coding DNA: TGTGCCAGCAGCTTAGGAGGGGTAAACATCGGGGAGCTGTTTTTT.

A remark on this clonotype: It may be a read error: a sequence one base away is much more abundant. The CDR3 loop is CASSEDRGVSGYTF. DNA of the CDR3: TGTGCCAGCAGTGAAGACAGGGGAGTGAGTGGCTACACCTTC. V gene TRBV2 combines with J gene TRBJ1-2; 7 bases align to TRBD1. The CDR3 sequence is 14 residues long. V lost 1 base to trimming and J lost 7 bases; unmatched junction nucleotides: 6. Germline lookup yields CDR1 SNHLY and CDR2 FYNNEI. Variable domain in full (rest from reference TRBV2 and TRBJ1-2): EPEVTQTPSHQVTQMGQEVILRCVPISNHLYFYWYRQILGQKVEFLVSFYNNEISEKSEIFDDQFSVERPDGSNFTLKIRSTKLEDSAMYFCASSEDRGVSGYTFGSGTRLTVV.

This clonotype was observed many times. This chain's CDR3 is CASSQLAGGINTGELFF. CDR3 sequence (DNA): TGTGCCAGCAGCCAACTAGCGGGAGGGATCAACACCGGGGAGCTGTTTTTT. This rearrangement joins TRBV12-3 or TRBV12-4 to TRBJ2-2; 13 bases agree with TRBD2. The CDR3 contains 17 residues. V was clipped by 6 bases and J by 2 bases; unmatched bases: 6.

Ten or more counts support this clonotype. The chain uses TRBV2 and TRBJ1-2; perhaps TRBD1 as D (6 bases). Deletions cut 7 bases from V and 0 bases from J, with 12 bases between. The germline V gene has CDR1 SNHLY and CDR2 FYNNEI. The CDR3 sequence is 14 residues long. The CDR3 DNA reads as TGTGCCAGCAAATTGCAGGGGTCTAACTATGGCTACACCTTC. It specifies CASKLQGSNYGYTF.

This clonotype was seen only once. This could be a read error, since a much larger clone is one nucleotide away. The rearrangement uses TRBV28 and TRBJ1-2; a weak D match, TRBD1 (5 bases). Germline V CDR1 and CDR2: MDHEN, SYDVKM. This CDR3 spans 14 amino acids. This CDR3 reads CASSLYGGNYSYTF. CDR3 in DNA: TGTGCCAGCAGTTTATATGGGGGAAACTATAGCTACACCTTC.

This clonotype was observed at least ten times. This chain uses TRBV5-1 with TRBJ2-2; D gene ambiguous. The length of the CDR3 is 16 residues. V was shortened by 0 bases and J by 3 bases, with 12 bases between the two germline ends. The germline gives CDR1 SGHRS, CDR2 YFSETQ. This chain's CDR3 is CASSLASPTYTGELFF. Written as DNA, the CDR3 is TGCGCCAGCAGCTTGGCCTCGCCTACCTACACCGGGGAGCTGTTTTTT.

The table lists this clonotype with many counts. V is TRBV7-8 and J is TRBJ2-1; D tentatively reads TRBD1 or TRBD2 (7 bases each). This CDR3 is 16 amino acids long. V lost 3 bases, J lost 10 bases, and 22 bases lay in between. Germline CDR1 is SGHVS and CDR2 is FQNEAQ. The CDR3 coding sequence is TGTGCCAGCAGCTTCGCCCAGGGGGGGATTTGGGGGGAGCAGTTCTTC. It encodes CASSFAQGGIWGEQFF.

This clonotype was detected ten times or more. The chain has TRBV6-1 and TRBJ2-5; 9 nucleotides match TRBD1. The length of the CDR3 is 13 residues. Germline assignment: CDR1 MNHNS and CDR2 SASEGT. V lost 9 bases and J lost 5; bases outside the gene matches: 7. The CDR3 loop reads CASHNRGLETQYF. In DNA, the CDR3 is TGTGCCAGTCACAACAGGGGGCTGGAGACCCAGTACTTC.

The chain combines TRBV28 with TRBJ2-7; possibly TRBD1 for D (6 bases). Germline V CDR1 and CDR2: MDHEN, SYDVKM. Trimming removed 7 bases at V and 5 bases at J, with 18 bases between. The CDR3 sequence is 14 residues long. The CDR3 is CASIPRGGLDEQYF. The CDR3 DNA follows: TGTGCCAGCATTCCCCGAGGGGGATTGGACGAGCAGTACTTC.